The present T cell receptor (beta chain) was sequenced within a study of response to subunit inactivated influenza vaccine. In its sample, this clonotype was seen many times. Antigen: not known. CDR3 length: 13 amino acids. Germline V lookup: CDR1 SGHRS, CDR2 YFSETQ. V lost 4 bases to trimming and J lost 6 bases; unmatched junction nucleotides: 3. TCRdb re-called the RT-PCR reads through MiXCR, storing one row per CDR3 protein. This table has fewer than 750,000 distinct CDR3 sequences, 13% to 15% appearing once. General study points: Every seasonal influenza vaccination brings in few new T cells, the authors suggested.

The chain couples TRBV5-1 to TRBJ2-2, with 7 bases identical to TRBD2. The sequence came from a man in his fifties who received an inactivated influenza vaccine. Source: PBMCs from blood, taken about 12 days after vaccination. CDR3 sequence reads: CASSPRGAGELFF. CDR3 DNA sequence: TGCGCCAGCAGCCCACGGGGGGCCGGGGAGCTGTTTTTT. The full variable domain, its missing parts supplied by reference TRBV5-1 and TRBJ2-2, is KAGVTQTPRYLIKTRGQQVTLSCSPISGHRSVSWYQQTPGQGLQFLFEYFSETQRNKGNFPGRFSGRQFSNSRSEMNVSTLELGDSALYLCASSPRGAGELFFGEGSRLTVL.